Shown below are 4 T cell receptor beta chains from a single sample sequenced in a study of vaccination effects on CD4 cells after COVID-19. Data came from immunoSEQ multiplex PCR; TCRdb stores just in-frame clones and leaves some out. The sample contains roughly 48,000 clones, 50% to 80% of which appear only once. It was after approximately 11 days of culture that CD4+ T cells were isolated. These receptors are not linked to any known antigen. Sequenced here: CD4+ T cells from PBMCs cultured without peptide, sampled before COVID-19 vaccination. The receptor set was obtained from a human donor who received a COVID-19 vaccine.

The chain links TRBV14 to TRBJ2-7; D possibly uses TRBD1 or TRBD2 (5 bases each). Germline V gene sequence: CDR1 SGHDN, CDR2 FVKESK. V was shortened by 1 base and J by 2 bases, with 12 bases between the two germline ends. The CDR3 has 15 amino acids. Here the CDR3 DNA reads TGTGCCAGCAGCCAAGTTGGGGGACGGGCCTACGAGCAGTACTTC. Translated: CASSQVGGRAYEQYF.

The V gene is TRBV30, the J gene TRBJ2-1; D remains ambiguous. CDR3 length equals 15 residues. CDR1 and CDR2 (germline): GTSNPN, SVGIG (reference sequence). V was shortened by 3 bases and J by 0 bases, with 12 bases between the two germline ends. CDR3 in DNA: TGTGCCTGGAGCGGTAGGGCCGGCTCCTACAATGAGCAGTTCTTC. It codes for CAWSGRAGSYNEQFF.

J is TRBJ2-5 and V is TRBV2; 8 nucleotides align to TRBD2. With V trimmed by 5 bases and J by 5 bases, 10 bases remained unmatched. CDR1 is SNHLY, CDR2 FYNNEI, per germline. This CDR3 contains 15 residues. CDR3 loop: CASSRAGGGMETQYF. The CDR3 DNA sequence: TGTGCCAGCAGTAGGGCGGGGGGAGGTATGGAGACCCAGTACTTC.

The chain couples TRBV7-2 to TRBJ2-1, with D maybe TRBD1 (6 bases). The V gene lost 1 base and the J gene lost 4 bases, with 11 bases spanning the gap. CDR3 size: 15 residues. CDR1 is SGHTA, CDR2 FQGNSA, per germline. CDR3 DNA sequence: TGTGCCAGCAGCTTAGGAGGGGGAGTATACAATGAGCAGTTCTTC. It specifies CASSLGGGVYNEQFF.